This T cell receptor (beta chain) was retrieved from a study of blood T cell repertoires in COVID-19. Study-level background: The origin of the acute and convalescent COVID-19 samples was the United States, Italy and Spain. The cDNA or gDNA used as material had been derived from T cells, B-cell-depleted T cells, or PBMCs.

J was trimmed by 5 bases and V by 8 bases; bases with no gene match: 8. In germline, CDR1 is WNHNN, CDR2 SYGVQD (reference sequence). The length of the CDR3 is 15 residues. The protocol was immunoSEQ multiplex PCR, while the TCRdb copy is restricted to in-frame clones and leaves out a portion. The data hold about 180,000 clones, with 75% to 90% observed a single time. Followed over time, Seattle patients had been enrolled while infection was active. The chain employs TRBV10-1 and TRBJ2-2, with TRBD2 matching over 10 bases. The sample taken for sequencing was peripheral blood. This TCR came from a middle-aged woman with COVID-19, enrolled during active disease. In DNA form, the CDR3 reads TGCGCCAGCGGGACTAGCGACCTTGGTACCGGGGAGCTGTTTTTT. Encoded protein: CASGTSDLGTGELFF.